Listed below are T cell receptor beta chains from one sample, sequenced in a study of blood T cell repertoires in COVID-19. Sequencing was performed with immunoSEQ multiplex PCR; in TCRdb, only in-frame clones are kept and a portion is missing. Found here are 260,000 or so clones, roughly 86% of them singletons; the top ten hold just over 2.5%. Specimen: PBMCs or T cells enriched from blood (not recorded which). These receptors all come from a woman in her twenties or thirties with acute COVID-19. Each CDR3 is given with its conserved first and last residue. The order of the fields is clone size, CDR3 length, J gene, V gene, D gene, CDR3 DNA, CDR3 protein. The D gene is left open where the match is weak. Expanded clones get a size class; other rows say once, few or many, or leave the size out.

- | 13 | TRBJ1-1 | TRBV29-1 | - | TGCAGCGTTTGGACAGTGATGAACACTGAAGCTTTCTTT | CSVWTVMNTEAFF
- | 15 | TRBJ1-2 | TRBV6-5 | TRBD1 | TGTGCCAGCAGTCGCGGGGACAGGGGAGTCCATGGCTACACCTTC | CASSRGDRGVHGYTF
- | 15 | TRBJ2-7 | TRBV7-8 | TRBD1 | TGTGCCAGCAGCTTAGCATGGGACAGGACCTACGAGCAGTACTTC | CASSLAWDRTYEQYF
few | 16 | TRBJ1-6 | TRBV6-5 | TRBD1 | TGTGCCAGCAGTTATACCCCCTCGACAGGGGAATCACCCCTCCACTTT | CASSYTPSTGESPLHF
- | 15 | TRBJ1-6 | TRBV19 | TRBD1 | TGTGCCAGTAGTGAACGGACAGGGTATAATTCACCCCTCCACTTT | CASSERTGYNSPLHF
few | 14 | TRBJ2-1 | TRBV5-1 | - | TGCGCCAGCAGCTTGGGGCAACCGGGAAATGAGCAGTTCTTC | CASSLGQPGNEQFF
- | 15 | TRBJ1-1 | TRBV7-2 | - | TGTGCCAGCAGCTTAGGTGAGGGTTCGAACACTGAAGCTTTCTTT | CASSLGEGSNTEAFF
- | 14 | TRBJ2-3 | TRBV5-1 | - | TGCGCCAGCAGCTTGTTCACAAGCACAGATACGCAGTATTTT | CASSLFTSTDTQYF
once | 13 | TRBJ2-1 | TRBV4-1 | - | TGCGCCAGCACCCTCGGGGGGCGCAATGAGCAGTTCTTC | CASTLGGRNEQFF
- | 17 | TRBJ2-2 | TRBV5-1 | TRBD1 | TGCGCCAGCAGCTTTGGGACAGGGGGCTCGGGAACCGGGGAGCTGTTTTTT | CASSFGTGGSGTGELFF
many | 12 | TRBJ1-5 | TRBV7-9 | - | TGTGCCAGCAGCTCTGACAGTCAGCCCCAGCATTTT | CASSSDSQPQHF
once | 14 | TRBJ1-5 | TRBV15 | - | TGTGCCACGAGCCAGGTGGGGCTTTATCAGCCCCAGCATTTT | CATSQVGLYQPQHF
once | 13 | TRBJ1-1 | TRBV19 | TRBD1 | TGTGCCAGTAGTTGGACAGGGAACACTGAAGCTTTCTTT | CASSWTGNTEAFF
- | 12 | TRBJ2-3 | TRBV7-2 | - | TGTGCCAGCACCCAGGGCACAGATACGCAGTATTTT | CASTQGTDTQYF
- | 17 | TRBJ1-5 | TRBV23-1 | TRBD1 | TGCGCCAGCAGTCAAGGGGACAGGGGGAATGGAAATCAGCCCCAGCATTTT | CASSQGDRGNGNQPQHF
- | 13 | TRBJ2-7 | TRBV6-5 | - | TGTGCCAGCAGTTTTCTAGGCTCCTACGAGCAGTACTTC | CASSFLGSYEQYF
- | 15 | TRBJ2-3 | TRBV29-1 | TRBD2 | TGCAGCGTTTGGGCTAGCGGGGGAAGAATAGATACGCAGTATTTT | CSVWASGGRIDTQYF
- | 12 | TRBJ1-1 | TRBV20-1 | - | TGCAGTGCTAGTTTCGGGAACCCTGAAGCTTTCTTT | CSASFGNPEAFF
- | 16 | TRBJ1-5 | TRBV18 | - | TGTGCCAGCTCTGCGAACCGTCCGGGTGGGAATCAGCCCCAGCATTTT | CASSANRPGGNQPQHF
- | 15 | TRBJ2-3 | TRBV10-1 | TRBD1 | TGCGCCAGCAGCCTCGGACAGGGGAACGCAAGGACGCAGTATTTT | CASSLGQGNARTQYF
once | 15 | TRBJ2-7 | TRBV2 | TRBD1 | TGTGCCAGCAGTGTTCCGGGACAGGAGTCCTACGAGCAGTACTTC | CASSVPGQESYEQYF
few | 15 | TRBJ1-1 | TRBV10-1 | - | TGCGCCAGCAGTGAACGGCGGCCCGGCCAGACTGAAGCTTTCTTT | CASSERRPGQTEAFF
- | 15 | TRBJ1-1 | TRBV19 | - | TGTGCCAGCACGACAGGCCCAAGCGGGAACACTGAAGCTTTCTTT | CASTTGPSGNTEAFF
- | 16 | TRBJ2-5 | TRBV7-9 | TRBD2 | TGTGCCAGCAGCTCACCTAACCCCGGGACTAGCGGCACCCAGTACTTC | CASSSPNPGTSGTQYF
- | 17 | TRBJ2-2 | TRBV4-3 | TRBD1 | TGCGCCAGCAGCCAAGTACGGGACAGCCGGGGCACCGGGGAGCTGTTTTTT | CASSQVRDSRGTGELFF
- | 16 | TRBJ2-3 | TRBV24-1 | TRBD2 | TGTGCCACCAGTGACCCGGCTAGCGGGAATCCAGATACGCAGTATTTT | CATSDPASGNPDTQYF
- | 15 | TRBJ1-2 | TRBV29-1 | - | TGCAGTCCCCGATCCGTCGGGGGGCTAGGTGATGGCTACACCTTC | CSPRSVGGLGDGYTF
- | 16 | TRBJ2-3 | TRBV19 | - | TGTGCCAGTAGTATGGTGGGGGCAGGGATCTCAGATACGCAGTATTTT | CASSMVGAGISDTQYF
once | 16 | TRBJ2-7 | TRBV9 | - | TGTGCCAGCAGCGCCCAAATCGTCGACAGGAACGTTGAGCAGTACTTC | CASSAQIVDRNVEQYF
once | 17 | TRBJ1-3 | TRBV3-1/TRBV3-2 | - | TGTGCCAGCAGCCCCCGGGGGAGGCCGAGCTCTGGAAACACCATATATTTT | CASSPRGRPSSGNTIYF
- | 14 | TRBJ1-1 | TRBV4-1 | - | TGCGCCAGCAGCCAAGATCGCACGGGGACTGAAGCTTTCTTT | CASSQDRTGTEAFF
- | 17 | TRBJ2-1 | TRBV7-8 | TRBD1 | TGTGCCAGCAGCTTACCAGAGACAGGGGGCCCCTCCAATGAGCAGTTCTTC | CASSLPETGGPSNEQFF
- | 14 | TRBJ2-3 | TRBV7-2 | TRBD2 | TGTGCCAGCAGGAGACTAGCGTACACAGATACGCAGTATTTT | CASRRLAYTDTQYF
- | 15 | TRBJ1-1 | TRBV19 | - | TGTGCCAGTAGTATAGATCTAGAGCTAAACACTGAAGCTTTCTTT | CASSIDLELNTEAFF
- | 15 | TRBJ1-1 | TRBV7-9 | - | TGTGCCAGCAGCTTAGGGGCGTATGTGTACACTGAAGCTTTCTTT | CASSLGAYVYTEAFF
- | 16 | TRBJ2-1 | TRBV19 | TRBD1 | TGTGCCAGTAGCCGGGGGGGGACAGGGGCCTACAATGAGCAGTTCTTC | CASSRGGTGAYNEQFF
- | 13 | TRBJ2-1 | TRBV7-2 | TRBD1 | TGTGCCAGCAGCTCTACAGGGGGCAATGAGCAGTTCTTC | CASSSTGGNEQFF
- | 15 | TRBJ1-1 | TRBV19 | - | TGTGCCAGTAGTATAGGTAGACGGGTGAACACTGAAGCTTTCTTT | CASSIGRRVNTEAFF
- | 16 | TRBJ1-6 | TRBV30 | TRBD1 | TGTGCCTGGAGTGCAGGACAGGCGAACTATAATTCACCCCTCCACTTT | CAWSAGQANYNSPLHF
- | 13 | TRBJ2-7 | TRBV27 | - | TGTGCCAGCAGTTTCGGTCAGGGCTACGAGCAGTACTTC | CASSFGQGYEQYF
- | 13 | TRBJ2-7 | TRBV28 | - | TGTGCCAGCCGTACTCTTATCTCCTACGAGCAGTACTTC | CASRTLISYEQYF
- | 17 | TRBJ2-1 | TRBV5-4 | TRBD2 | TGTGCCAGTGCGAGGGCGGCGGGAGGTGTATATTACAATGAGCAGTTCTTC | CASARAAGGVYYNEQFF
- | 14 | TRBJ2-2 | TRBV30 | TRBD1 | TGTGCCTGGAACAGGGGGCCCCTGGGCGGGGAGCTGTTTTTT | CAWNRGPLGGELFF
- | 18 | TRBJ1-5 | TRBV27 | - | TGTGCCAGCAGACCCGAGGGGTGGGGGCTCGACCCTAATCAGCCCCAGCATTTT | CASRPEGWGLDPNQPQHF
- | 11 | TRBJ1-1 | TRBV19 | - | TGTGCCAGTAGTATTTCGGGTGAAGCTTTCTTT | CASSISGEAFF
- | 15 | TRBJ1-5 | TRBV27 | - | TGTGCCAGCAGTCCCCAGGTGTGGTTCGGTCAGCCCCAGCATTTT | CASSPQVWFGQPQHF
- | 13 | TRBJ2-3 | TRBV3-1/TRBV3-2 | - | TGTGCCAGCAGCCCGTCACTTGCAGATACGCAGTATTTT | CASSPSLADTQYF
- | 19 | TRBJ2-1 | TRBV5-1 | - | TGCGCCAGCAGCTTGGTGGGAGGGAGCCCGCAGGGGGCCCTCAATGAGCAGTTCTTC | CASSLVGGSPQGALNEQFF
- | 14 | TRBJ2-1 | TRBV5-1 | TRBD2 | TGCGCCACTTCGAGCGGGGGGGCCTACAATGAGCAGTTCTTC | CATSSGGAYNEQFF
- | 14 | TRBJ2-1 | TRBV5-6 | TRBD2 | TGTGCCAGCAGCCCTAGCGGGGGAATCAATGAGCAGTTCTTC | CASSPSGGINEQFF
- | 20 | TRBJ1-6 | TRBV4-1 | - | TGCGCCAGCAGCCTTACATTTGTTGGGGCCCTGAGCTCCTATAATTCACCCCTCCACTTT | CASSLTFVGALSSYNSPLHF
- | 13 | TRBJ2-5 | TRBV29-1 | TRBD2 | TGCAGCGGGAATCCTAGCGGGGAAGAGACCCAGTACTTC | CSGNPSGEETQYF
once | 13 | TRBJ2-4 | TRBV7-8 | - | TGTGCCACCAAAGTACTAGCCAAAAACATTCAGTACTTC | CATKVLAKNIQYF
- | 15 | TRBJ1-2 | TRBV27 | - | TGTGCCAGCAGTTTTTTAACAGGAAAGGACTATGGCTACACCTTC | CASSFLTGKDYGYTF
- | 14 | TRBJ1-2 | TRBV5-4 | TRBD1 | TGTGCCAGCAGCCGACGACAGGGTAACTATGGCTACACCTTC | CASSRRQGNYGYTF
- | 15 | TRBJ2-7 | TRBV19 | - | TGTGCCAGTAGTATAGTACAGGGTTGGGAATACGAGCAGTACTTC | CASSIVQGWEYEQYF
- | 14 | TRBJ2-1 | TRBV4-1 | - | TGCGCCACCTCTATTGGGGGGGGGCCCAATGAGCAGTTCTTC | CATSIGGGPNEQFF
- | 16 | TRBJ2-3 | TRBV6-4 | TRBD2 | TGTGCCAGCAGTGATACTTTGACTAGCACCACAGATACGCAGTATTTT | CASSDTLTSTTDTQYF
- | 14 | TRBJ1-5 | TRBV6-5 | TRBD1 | TGTGCCACCAAATACCGGGACAGGGATCAGCCCCAGCATTTT | CATKYRDRDQPQHF